This TCR beta chain stems from a study of spatial heterogeneity in lung cancer. At the level of the study: Each distinct TCR and UMI combination averaged more than ten appearances in raw reads. Points from the study as a whole: Tumoral mutation counts were tracked by counts of expanded intratumoral alpha and beta TCRs.

TCRdb called the 5' RACE reads again in MiXCR, with one record for every CDR3 protein. The sample includes some 1,500 distinct CDR3 sequences, approximately 6% of them seen just once. This CDR3 is 14 amino acids long. The germline V and J ends were trimmed by 5 bases and 2 bases, with 13 bases remaining between them. The V gene's germline CDR1 is MNHEY and CDR2 SMNVEV (reference sequence). This clonotype counts as medium-sized. Its antigen remains unknown. With the library built for alpha chains, this beta chain is off target and its frequency is not meaningful. Time point specified: sample taken at primary tumor resection. Untreated early-stage non-small cell lung cancer patients, 55 to 85 in total, were the donors. Whole RNA, isolated from tumor, nontumor lung or frozen PBMC, was sequenced without prior sorting.

This TCR came from a female donor with early-stage non-small cell lung cancer. This sample comprised lung tumor tissue, obtained at surgery. J is TRBJ2-7 and V is TRBV27, with D tentatively TRBD2 (6 bases). Here the CDR3 DNA reads TGTGCCAGCAGTCTCGGACGGACTACCTACGAGCAGTACTTC. Protein: CASSLGRTTYEQYF.